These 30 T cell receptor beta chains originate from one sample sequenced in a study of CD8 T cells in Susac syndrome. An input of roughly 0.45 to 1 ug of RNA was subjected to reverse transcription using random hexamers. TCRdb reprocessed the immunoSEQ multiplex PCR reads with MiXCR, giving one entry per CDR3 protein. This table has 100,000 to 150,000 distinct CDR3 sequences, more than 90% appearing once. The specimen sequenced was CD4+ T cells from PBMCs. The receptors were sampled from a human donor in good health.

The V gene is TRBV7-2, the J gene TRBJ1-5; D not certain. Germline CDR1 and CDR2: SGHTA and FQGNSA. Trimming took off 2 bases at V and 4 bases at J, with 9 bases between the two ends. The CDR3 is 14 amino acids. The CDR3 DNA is TGTGCCAGCAGCTTATGGTCAGTTAATCAGCCCCAGCATTTT. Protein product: CASSLWSVNQPQHF.

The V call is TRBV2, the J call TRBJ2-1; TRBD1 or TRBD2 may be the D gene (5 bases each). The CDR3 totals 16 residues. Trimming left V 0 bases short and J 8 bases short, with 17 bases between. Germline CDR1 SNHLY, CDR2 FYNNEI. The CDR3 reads CASSEARGAYPYEQFF. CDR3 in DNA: TGTGCCAGCAGTGAAGCCCGAGGGGCCTATCCCTATGAGCAGTTCTTC.

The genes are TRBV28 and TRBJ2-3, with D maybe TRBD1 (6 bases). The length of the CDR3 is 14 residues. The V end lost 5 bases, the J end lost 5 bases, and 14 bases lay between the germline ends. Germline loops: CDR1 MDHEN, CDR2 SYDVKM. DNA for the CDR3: TGTGCCAGCAGTGTACGAGGGGGTGGAGATACGCAGTATTTT. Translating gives CASSVRGGGDTQYF. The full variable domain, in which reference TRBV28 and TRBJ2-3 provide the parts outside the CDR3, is DVKVTQSSRYLVKRTGEKVFLECVQDMDHENMFWYRQDPGLGLRLIYFSYDVKMKEKGDIPEGYSVSREKKERFSLILESASTNQTSMYLCASSVRGGGDTQYFGPGTRLTVL.

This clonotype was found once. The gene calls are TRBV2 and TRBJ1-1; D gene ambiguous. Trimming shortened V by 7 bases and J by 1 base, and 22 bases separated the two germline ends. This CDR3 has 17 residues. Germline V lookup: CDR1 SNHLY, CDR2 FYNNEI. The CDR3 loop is CASKFRPQKARNTEAFF. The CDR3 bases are TGTGCCAGCAAGTTTCGGCCACAGAAAGCCCGGAACACTGAAGCTTTCTTT. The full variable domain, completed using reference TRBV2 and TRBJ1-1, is EPEVTQTPSHQVTQMGQEVILRCVPISNHLYFYWYRQILGQKVEFLVSFYNNEISEKSEIFDDQFSVERPDGSNFTLKIRSTKLEDSAMYFCASKFRPQKARNTEAFFGQGTRLTVV.

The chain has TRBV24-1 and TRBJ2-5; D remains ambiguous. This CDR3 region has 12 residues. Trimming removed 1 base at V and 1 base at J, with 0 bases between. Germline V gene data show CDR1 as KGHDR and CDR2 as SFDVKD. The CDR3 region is CATSDFQETQYF. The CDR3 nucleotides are TGTGCCACCAGTGATTTCCAAGAGACCCAGTACTTC.

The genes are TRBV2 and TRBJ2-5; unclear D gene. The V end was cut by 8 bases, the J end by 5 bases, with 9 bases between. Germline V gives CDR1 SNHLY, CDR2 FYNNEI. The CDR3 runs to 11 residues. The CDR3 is CASSALETQYF. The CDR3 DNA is TGTGCCAGCTCTGCCCTGGAGACCCAGTACTTC.

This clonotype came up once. CDR3 in amino acids: CASSQGRGGGQPQHF. CDR3 DNA sequence: TGTGCCAGCAGTCAGGGCAGGGGGGGAGGGCAGCCCCAGCATTTT. V is TRBV3-1 and J is TRBJ1-5, with 7 bases lining up with TRBD1. The CDR3 spans 15 residues. J gave up 7 bases and V 6 bases, and 12 bases lay outside the gene matches. Germline V gene lookup returns CDR1 LGHDT and CDR2 YNNKEL (reference sequence). The full variable domain, in which reference TRBV3-1 and TRBJ1-5 provide the parts outside the CDR3, is DTAVSQTPKYLVTQMGNDKSIKCEQNLGHDTMYWYKQDSKKFLKIMFSYNNKELIINETVPNRFSPKSPDKAHLNLHINSLELGDSAVYFCASSQGRGGGQPQHFGDGTRLSIL.

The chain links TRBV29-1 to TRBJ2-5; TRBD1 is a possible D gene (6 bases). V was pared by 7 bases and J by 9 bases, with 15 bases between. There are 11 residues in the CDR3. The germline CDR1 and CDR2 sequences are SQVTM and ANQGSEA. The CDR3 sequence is CSARDTSAQYF. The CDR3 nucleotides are TGCAGCGCCCGGGACACCTCGGCCCAGTACTTC.

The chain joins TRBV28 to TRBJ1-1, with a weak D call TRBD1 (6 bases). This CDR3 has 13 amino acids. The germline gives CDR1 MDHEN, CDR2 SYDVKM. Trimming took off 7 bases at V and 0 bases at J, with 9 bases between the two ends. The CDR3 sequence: CASTTGMNTEAFF. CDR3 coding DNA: TGTGCCAGCACCACAGGGATGAACACTGAAGCTTTCTTT.

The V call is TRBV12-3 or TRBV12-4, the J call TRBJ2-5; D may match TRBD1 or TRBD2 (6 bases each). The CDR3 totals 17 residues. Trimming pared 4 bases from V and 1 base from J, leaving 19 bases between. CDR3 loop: CASSSGTSGRIQETQYF. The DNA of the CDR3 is TGTGCCAGCAGTTCCGGGACATCTGGGAGGATCCAAGAGACCCAGTACTTC.

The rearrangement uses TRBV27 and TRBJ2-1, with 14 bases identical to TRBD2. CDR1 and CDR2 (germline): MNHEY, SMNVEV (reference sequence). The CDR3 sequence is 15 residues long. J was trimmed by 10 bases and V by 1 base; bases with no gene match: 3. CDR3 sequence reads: CASSLLGTSGREQFF. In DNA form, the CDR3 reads TGTGCCAGCAGTTTATTAGGGACTAGCGGGAGAGAGCAGTTCTTC.

The CDR3 DNA is TGCAGTGCCCGAGTGGCCTCTTTACAGGGTGAGCAGTTCTTC. As protein: CSARVASLQGEQFF. This chain uses TRBV20-1 with TRBJ2-1, with a tentative D call TRBD1 (6 bases). V dropped 6 bases and J dropped 9 bases, with 21 bases sitting between them. The germline V gene encodes CDR1 DFQATT and CDR2 SNEGSKA (reference sequence). The CDR3 spans 14 residues.

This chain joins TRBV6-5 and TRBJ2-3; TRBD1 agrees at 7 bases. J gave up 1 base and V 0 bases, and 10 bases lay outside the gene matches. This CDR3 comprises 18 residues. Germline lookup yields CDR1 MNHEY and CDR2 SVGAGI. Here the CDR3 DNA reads TGTGCCAGCAGTTACTCGCTTGTAGGGACAGAAGGCACAGATACGCAGTATTTT. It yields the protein CASSYSLVGTEGTDTQYF.

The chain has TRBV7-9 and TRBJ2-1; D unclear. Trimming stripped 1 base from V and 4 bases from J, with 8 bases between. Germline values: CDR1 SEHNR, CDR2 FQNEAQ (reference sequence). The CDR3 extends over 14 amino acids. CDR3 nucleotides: TGTGCCAGCAGCTTAGAGAGTAGGTACAATGAGCAGTTCTTC. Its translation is CASSLESRYNEQFF.

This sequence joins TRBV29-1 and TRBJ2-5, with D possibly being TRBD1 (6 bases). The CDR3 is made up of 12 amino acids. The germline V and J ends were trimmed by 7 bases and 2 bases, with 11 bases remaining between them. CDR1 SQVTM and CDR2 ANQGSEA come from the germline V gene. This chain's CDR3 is CSAGTGQETQYF. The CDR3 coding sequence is TGCAGCGCAGGTACAGGGCAAGAGACCCAGTACTTC.

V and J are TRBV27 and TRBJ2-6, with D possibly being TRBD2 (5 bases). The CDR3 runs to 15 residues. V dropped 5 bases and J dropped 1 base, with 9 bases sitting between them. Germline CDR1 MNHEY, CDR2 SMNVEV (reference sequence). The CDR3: CASSPRGSGANVLTF. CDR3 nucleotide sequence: TGTGCCAGCAGTCCCCGGGGTTCTGGGGCCAACGTCCTGACTTTC.

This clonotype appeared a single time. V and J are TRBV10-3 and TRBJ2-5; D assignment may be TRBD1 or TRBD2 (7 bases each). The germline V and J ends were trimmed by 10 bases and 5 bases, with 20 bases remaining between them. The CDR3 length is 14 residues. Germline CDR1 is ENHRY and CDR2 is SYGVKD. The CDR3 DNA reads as TGTGCCAGCAACAGGGGCGGGAGAGGGGAGACCCAGTACTTC. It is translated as CASNRGGRGETQYF.

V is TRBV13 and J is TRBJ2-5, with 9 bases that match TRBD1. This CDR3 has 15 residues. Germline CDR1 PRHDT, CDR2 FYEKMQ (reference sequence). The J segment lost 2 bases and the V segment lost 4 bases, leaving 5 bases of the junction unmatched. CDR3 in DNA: TGTGCCAGCAGCTATTACGGGACAGGGCAAGAGACCCAGTACTTC. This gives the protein CASSYYGTGQETQYF.

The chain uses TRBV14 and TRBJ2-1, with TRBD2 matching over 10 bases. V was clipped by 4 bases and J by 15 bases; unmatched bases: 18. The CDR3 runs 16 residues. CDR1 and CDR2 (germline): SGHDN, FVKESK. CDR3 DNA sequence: TGTGCCAGCAGCCCGCTCACTACTAGCGGGACCCCCCTCGCGTTCTTC. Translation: CASSPLTTSGTPLAFF.

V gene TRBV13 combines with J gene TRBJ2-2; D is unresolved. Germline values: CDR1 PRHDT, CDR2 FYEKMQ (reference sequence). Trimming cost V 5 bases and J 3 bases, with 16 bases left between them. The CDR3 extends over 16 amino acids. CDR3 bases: TGTGCCAGCAGCACCCGTCTCGGCGATTACACCGGGGAGCTGTTTTTT. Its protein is CASSTRLGDYTGELFF.

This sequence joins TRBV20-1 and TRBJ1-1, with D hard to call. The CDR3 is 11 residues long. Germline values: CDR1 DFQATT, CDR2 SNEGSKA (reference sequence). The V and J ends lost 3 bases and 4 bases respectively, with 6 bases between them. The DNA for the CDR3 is TGCAGTGCTAGTCACACCACTGAAGCTTTCTTT. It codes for CSASHTTEAFF.

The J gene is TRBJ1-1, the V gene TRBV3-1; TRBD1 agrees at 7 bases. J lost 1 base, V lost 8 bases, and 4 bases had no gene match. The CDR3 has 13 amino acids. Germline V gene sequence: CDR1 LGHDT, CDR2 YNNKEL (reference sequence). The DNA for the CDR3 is TGTGCCAGCGAGGGGGCAGGGAACACTGAAGCTTTCTTT. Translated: CASEGAGNTEAFF.

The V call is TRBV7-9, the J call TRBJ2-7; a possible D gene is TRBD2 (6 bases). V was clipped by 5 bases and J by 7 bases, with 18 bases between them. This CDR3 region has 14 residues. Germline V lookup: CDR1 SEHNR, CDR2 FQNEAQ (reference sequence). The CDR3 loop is CASSPRAGREEQYF. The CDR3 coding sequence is TGTGCCAGCAGCCCACGAGCGGGTAGGGAGGAGCAGTACTTC.

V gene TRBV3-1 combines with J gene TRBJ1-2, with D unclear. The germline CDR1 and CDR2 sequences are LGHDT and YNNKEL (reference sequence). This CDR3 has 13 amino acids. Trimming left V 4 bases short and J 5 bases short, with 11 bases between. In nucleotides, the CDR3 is TGTGCCAGCAGCCCCCCGGGAAAATATGGCTACACCTTC. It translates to CASSPPGKYGYTF.

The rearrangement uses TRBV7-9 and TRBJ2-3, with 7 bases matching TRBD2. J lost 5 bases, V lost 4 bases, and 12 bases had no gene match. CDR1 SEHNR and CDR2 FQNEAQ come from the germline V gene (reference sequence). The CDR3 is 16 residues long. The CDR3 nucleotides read TGTGCCAGCAGCTCCCGACTAGCCCATCCACAAGATACGCAGTATTTT. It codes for CASSSRLAHPQDTQYF.

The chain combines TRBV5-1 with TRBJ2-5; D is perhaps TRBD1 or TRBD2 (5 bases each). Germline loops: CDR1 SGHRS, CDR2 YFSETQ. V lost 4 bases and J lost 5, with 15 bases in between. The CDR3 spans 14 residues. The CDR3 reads CASSTGRVFETQYF. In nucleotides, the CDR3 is TGCGCCAGCAGCACGGGACGGGTCTTCGAGACCCAGTACTTC.

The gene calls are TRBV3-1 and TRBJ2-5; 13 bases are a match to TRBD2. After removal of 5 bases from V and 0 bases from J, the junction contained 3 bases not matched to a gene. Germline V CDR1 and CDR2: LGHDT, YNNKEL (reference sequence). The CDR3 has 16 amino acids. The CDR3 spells CASSFGTSGNQETQYF. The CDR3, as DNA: TGTGCCAGCAGCTTCGGGACTAGCGGGAACCAAGAGACCCAGTACTTC.

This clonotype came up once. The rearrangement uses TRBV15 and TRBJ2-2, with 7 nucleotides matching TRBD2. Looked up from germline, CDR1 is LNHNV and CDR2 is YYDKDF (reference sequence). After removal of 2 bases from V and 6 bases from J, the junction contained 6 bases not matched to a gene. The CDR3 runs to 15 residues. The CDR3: CATSRSSSGPGELFF. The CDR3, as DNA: TGTGCCACCAGCAGAAGCTCTAGCGGCCCCGGGGAGCTGTTTTTT.

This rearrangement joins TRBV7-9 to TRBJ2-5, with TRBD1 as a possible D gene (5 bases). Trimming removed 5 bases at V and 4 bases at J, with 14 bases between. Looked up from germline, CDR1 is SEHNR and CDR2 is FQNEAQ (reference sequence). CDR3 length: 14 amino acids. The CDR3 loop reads CASSLGASSETQYF. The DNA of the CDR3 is TGTGCCAGCAGCCTAGGGGCTAGTTCAGAGACCCAGTACTTC. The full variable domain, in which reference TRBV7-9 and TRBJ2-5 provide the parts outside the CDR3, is DTGVSQNPRHKITKRGQNVTFRCDPISEHNRLYWYRQTLGQGPEFLTYFQNEAQLEKSRLLSDRFSAERPKGSFSTLEIQRTEQGDSAMYLCASSLGASSETQYFGPGTRLLVL.

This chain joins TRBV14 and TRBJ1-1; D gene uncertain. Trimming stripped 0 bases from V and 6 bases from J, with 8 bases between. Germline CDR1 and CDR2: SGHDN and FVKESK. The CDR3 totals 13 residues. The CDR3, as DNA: TGTGCCAGCAGCCAAGAACCAGAGGCTGAAGCTTTCTTT. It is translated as CASSQEPEAEAFF.